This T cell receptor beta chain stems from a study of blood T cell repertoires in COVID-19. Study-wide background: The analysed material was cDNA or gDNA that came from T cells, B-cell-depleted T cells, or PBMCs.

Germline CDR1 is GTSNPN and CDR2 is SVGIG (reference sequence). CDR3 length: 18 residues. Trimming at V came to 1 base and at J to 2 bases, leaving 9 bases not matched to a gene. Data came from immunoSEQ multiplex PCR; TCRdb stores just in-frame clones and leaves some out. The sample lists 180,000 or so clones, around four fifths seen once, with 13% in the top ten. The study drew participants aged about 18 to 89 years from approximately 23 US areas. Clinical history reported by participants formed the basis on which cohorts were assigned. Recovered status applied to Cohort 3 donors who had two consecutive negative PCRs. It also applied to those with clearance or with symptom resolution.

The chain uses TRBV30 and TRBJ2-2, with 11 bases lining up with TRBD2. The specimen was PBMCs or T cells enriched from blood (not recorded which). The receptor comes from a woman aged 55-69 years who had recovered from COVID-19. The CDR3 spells CAWSGLFGTSGNTGELFF. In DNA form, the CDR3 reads TGTGCCTGGAGTGGATTGTTTGGGACTAGCGGCAACACCGGGGAGCTGTTTTTT.